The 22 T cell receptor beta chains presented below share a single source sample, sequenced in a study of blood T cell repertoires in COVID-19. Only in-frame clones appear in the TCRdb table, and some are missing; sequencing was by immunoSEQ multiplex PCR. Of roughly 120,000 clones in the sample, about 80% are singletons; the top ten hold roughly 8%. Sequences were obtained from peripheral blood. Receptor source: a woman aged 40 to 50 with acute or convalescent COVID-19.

CDR3 in amino acids: CASSPEANEQFF. The CDR3 nucleotides are TGTGCCAGCTCACCGGAGGCGAATGAGCAGTTCTTC. This chain connects TRBV18 to TRBJ2-1; tentatively, D is TRBD2 (5 bases). Trimming took 3 bases from V and 7 from J, leaving 7 bases between them. CDR1 is KGHSH and CDR2 is LQKENI in the germline V gene. CDR3 size: 12 residues.

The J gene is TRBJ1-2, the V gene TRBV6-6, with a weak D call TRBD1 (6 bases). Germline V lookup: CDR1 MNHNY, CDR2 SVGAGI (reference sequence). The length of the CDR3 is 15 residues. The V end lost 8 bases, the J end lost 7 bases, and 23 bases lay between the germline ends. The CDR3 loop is CASHNYGGGLFGYTF. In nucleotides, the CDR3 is TGTGCCAGCCATAACTATGGGGGGGGGCTCTTTGGCTACACCTTC.

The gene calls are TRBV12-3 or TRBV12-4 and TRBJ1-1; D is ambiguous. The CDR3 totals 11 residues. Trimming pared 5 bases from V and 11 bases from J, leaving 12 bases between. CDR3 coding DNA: TGTGCCAGCAGTCAGACCAGGTACGCTTTCTTT. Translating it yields CASSQTRYAFF.

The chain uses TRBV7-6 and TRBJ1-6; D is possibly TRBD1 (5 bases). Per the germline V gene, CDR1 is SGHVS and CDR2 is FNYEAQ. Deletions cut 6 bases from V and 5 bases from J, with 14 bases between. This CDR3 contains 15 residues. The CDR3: CASRSGPLNNSPLHF. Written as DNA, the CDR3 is TGTGCCAGCAGGTCAGGGCCCCTTAATAATTCACCCCTCCACTTT.

The DNA for the CDR3 is TGTGCCAGCAGTTTAAGGACAGGAGGAGGGCCCTTTTCACGGAATAATTCACCCCTCCACTTT. Translated: CASSLRTGGGPFSRNNSPLHF. V and J are TRBV27 and TRBJ1-6, with TRBD1 matching over 7 bases. Germline CDR1 and CDR2: MNHEY and SMNVEV (reference sequence). The V gene end was trimmed by 2 bases and the J gene end by 5 bases; junction bases not matched to a gene: 21. The CDR3 runs to 21 residues.

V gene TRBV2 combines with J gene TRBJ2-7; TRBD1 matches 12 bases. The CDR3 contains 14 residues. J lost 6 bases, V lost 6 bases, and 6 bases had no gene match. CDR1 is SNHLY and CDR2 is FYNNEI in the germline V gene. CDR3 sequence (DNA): TGTGCCAGCAGACCCGGGACAGGGGGCGGCGAGCAGTACTTC. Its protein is CASRPGTGGGEQYF.

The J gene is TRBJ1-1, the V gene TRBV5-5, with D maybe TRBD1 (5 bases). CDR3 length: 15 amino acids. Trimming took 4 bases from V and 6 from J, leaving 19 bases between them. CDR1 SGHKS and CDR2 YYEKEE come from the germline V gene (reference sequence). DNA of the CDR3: TGTGCCAGCAGCATAAACGACAGAGCCCAACCTGAAGCTTTCTTT. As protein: CASSINDRAQPEAFF.

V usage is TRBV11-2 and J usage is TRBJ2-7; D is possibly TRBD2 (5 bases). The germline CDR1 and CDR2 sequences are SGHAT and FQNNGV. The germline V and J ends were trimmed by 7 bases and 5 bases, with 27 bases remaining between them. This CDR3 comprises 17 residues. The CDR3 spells CASNPYSSRSVPHEQYF. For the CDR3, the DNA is TGTGCCAGCAACCCTTATAGTTCCCGTAGCGTGCCCCACGAGCAGTACTTC.

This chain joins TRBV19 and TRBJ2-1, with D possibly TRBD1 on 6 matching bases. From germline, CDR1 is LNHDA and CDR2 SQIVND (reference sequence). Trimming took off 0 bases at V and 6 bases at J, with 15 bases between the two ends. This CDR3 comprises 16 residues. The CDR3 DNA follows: TGTGCCAGTAGTATAGATAGGGGAAGAGGGGGCAATGAGCAGTTCTTC. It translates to CASSIDRGRGGNEQFF.

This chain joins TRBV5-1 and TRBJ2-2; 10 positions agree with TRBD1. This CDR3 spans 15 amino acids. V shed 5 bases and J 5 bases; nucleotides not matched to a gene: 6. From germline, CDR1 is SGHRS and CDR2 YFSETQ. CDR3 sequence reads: CASRPGQGRTGELFF. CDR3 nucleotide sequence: TGCGCCAGCAGGCCGGGACAGGGGAGAACCGGGGAGCTGTTTTTT. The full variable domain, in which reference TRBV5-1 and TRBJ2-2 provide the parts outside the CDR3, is KAGVTQTPRYLIKTRGQQVTLSCSPISGHRSVSWYQQTPGQGLQFLFEYFSETQRNKGNFPGRFSGRQFSNSRSEMNVSTLELGDSALYLCASRPGQGRTGELFFGEGSRLTVL.

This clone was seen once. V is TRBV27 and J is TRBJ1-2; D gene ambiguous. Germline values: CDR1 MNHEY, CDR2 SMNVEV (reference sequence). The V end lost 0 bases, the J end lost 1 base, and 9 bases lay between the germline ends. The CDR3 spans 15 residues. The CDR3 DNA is TGTGCCAGCAGTTTATCGGCGCGGAATAACTATGGCTACACCTTC. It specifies CASSLSARNNYGYTF.

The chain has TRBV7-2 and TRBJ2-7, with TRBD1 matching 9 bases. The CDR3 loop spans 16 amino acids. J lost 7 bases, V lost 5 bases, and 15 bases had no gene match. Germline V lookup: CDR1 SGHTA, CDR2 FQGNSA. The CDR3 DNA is TGTGCCAGCAGCCTTTGGGGAGGGACAGGGTTGCGGGAGCAGTACTTC. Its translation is CASSLWGGTGLREQYF.

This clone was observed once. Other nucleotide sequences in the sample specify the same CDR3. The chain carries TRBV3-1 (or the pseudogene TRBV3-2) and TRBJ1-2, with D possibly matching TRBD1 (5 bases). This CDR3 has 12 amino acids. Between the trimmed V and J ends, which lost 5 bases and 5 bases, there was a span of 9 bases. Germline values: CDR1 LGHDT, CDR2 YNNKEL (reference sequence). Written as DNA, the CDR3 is TGTGCCAGCAGCTTACCAGGGTATGGCTACACCTTC. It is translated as CASSLPGYGYTF.

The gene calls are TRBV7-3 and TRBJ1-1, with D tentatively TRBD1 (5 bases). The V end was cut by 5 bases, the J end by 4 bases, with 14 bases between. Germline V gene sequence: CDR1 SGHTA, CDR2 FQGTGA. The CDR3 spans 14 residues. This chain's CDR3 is CASSQVSQGTEAFF. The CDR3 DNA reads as TGTGCCAGCAGCCAAGTTTCTCAGGGCACTGAAGCTTTCTTT.

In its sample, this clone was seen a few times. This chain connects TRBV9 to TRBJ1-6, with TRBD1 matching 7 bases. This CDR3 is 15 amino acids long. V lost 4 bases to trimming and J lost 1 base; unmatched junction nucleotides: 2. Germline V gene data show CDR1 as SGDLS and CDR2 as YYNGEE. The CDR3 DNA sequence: TGTGCCAGCAGCATGACAGGGTCCTATAATTCACCCCTCCACTTT. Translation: CASSMTGSYNSPLHF.

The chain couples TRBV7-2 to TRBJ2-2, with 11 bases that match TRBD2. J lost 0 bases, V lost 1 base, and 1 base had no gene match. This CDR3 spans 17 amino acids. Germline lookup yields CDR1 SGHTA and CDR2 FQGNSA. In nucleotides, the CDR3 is TGTGCCAGCAGCTTAGAACTAGCGGGGGCGAACACCGGGGAGCTGTTTTTT. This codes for CASSLELAGANTGELFF.

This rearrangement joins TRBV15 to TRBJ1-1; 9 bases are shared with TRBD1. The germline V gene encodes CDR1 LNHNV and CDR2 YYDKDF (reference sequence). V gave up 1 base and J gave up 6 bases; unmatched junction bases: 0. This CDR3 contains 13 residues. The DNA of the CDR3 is TGTGCCACCAGCAGAGGACAGGGGGCTGAAGCTTTCTTT. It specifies CATSRGQGAEAFF.

Written as DNA, the CDR3 is TGTGCCAGTAGCTGGGACAGGGGACATGGCTACACCTTC. The encoded protein is CASSWDRGHGYTF. The chain is built from TRBV19 and TRBJ1-2, with TRBD1 identical over 10 bases. The CDR3 totals 13 residues. Per germline, CDR1 LNHDA and CDR2 SQIVND (reference sequence). With V trimmed by 6 bases and J by 6 bases, 4 bases remained unmatched.

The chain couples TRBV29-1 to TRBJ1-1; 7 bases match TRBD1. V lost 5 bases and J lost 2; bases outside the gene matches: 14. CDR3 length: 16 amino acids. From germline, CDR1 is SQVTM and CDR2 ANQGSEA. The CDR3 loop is CSVWGDRERLNTEAFF. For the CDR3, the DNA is TGCAGCGTTTGGGGTGACAGGGAGAGACTTAACACTGAAGCTTTCTTT.

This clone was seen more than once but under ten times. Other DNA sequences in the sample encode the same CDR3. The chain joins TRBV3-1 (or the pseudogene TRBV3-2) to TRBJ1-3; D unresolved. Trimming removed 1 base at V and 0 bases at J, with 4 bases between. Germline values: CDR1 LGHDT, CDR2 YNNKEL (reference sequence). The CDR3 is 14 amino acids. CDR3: CASSQGVSGNTIYF. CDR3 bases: TGTGCCAGCAGCCAAGGCGTCTCTGGAAACACCATATATTTT.

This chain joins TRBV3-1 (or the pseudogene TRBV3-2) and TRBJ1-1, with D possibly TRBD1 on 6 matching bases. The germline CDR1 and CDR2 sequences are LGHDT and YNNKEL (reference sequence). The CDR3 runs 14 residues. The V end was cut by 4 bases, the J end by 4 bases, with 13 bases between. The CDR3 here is CASSPGGGGTEAFF. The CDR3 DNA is TGTGCCAGCAGCCCCGGGGGAGGGGGCACTGAAGCTTTCTTT.

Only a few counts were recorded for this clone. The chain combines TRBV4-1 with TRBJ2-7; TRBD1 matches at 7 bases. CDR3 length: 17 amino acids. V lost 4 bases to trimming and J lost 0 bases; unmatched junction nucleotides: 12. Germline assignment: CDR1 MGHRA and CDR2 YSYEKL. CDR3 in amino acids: CASSLHRTGISSYEQYF. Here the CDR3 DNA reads TGCGCCAGCAGCCTACACCGGACAGGTATCAGCTCCTACGAGCAGTACTTC.